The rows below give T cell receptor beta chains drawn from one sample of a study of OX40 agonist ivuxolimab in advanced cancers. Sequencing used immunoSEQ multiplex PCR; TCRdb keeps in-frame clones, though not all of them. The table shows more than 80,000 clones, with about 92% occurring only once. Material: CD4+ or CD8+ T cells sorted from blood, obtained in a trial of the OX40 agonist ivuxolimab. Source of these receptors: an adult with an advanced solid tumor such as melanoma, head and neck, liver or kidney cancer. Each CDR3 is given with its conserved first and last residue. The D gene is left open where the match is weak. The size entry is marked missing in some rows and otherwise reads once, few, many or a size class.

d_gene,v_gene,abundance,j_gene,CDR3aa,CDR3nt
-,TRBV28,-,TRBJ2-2,CASSLSGGELFF,TGTGCCAGCAGTTTAAGTGGCGGGGAGCTGTTTTTT
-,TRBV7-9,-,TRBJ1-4,CASSQRNANEKLFF,TGTGCCAGCAGCCAACGCAACGCTAATGAAAAACTGTTTTTT
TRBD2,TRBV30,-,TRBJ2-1,CAWGRGGGYNEQFF,TGTGCCTGGGGTCGGGGGGGCGGATACAATGAGCAGTTCTTC
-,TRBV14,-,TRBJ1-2,CASSMQHYGYTF,TGTGCCAGCAGCATGCAACACTATGGCTACACCTTC
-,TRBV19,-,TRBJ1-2,CASSNRDYGYTF,TGTGCCAGTAGTAACCGGGACTATGGCTACACCTTC
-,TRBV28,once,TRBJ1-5,CASSRGGNQPQHF,TGTGCCAGCAGCAGAGGGGGCAATCAGCCCCAGCATTTT
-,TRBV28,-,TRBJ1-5,CASSPATSVQPQHF,TGTGCCAGCAGTCCAGCCACGTCGGTCCAGCCCCAGCATTTT
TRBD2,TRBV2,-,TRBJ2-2,CASSDGGRDTGELFF,TGTGCCAGCAGTGATGGCGGGAGGGACACCGGGGAGCTGTTTTTT
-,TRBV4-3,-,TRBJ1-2,CASSRGIYGYTF,TGCGCCAGCTCCAGGGGCATCTATGGCTACACCTTC
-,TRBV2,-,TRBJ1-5,CASRVAVSNQPQHF,TGTGCCAGCAGGGTTGCGGTGAGCAATCAGCCCCAGCATTTT
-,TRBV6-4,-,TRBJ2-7,CASSEAWLRYSYEQYF,TGTGCCAGCAGTGAAGCCTGGCTACGCTACTCCTACGAGCAGTACTTC
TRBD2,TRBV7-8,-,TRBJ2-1,CASSLVSGSYNEQFF,TGTGCCAGCAGCTTAGTTAGCGGGTCCTACAATGAGCAGTTCTTC
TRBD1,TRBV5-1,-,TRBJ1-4,CASSVSGTGEEKLFF,TGCGCCAGCAGCGTTTCCGGGACAGGGGAAGAAAAACTGTTTTTT
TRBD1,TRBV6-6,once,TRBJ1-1,CASSPRGQGGGTEAFF,TGTGCCAGCAGTCCTAGAGGACAGGGAGGGGGCACTGAAGCTTTCTTT
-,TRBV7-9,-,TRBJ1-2,CASSPDNYGYTF,TGTGCCAGCAGCCCCGACAACTATGGCTACACCTTC
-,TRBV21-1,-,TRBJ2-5,CASILDSSLRETQYF,TGTGCCAGCATCTTGGACAGTTCCTTGCGGGAGACCCAGTACTTC
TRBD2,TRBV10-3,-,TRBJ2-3,CAISEDLAGGPTDTQYF,TGTGCCATCAGTGAGGATCTAGCGGGGGGGCCCACAGATACGCAGTATTTT
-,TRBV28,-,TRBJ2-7,CASSFVGGLYEQYF,TGTGCCAGCAGTTTCGTCGGCGGCCTCTACGAGCAGTACTTC
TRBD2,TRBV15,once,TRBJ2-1,CATSRGVAGVEGEQFF,TGTGCCACCAGCAGAGGGGTAGCGGGAGTGGAGGGTGAGCAGTTCTTC
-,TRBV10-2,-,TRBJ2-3,CASSPSTDTQYF,TGCGCCAGCAGCCCCAGCACAGATACGCAGTATTTT
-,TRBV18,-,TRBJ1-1,CASYSSLNTEAFF,TGTGCCAGCTACAGCTCTCTGAACACTGAAGCTTTCTTT
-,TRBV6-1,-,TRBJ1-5,CASSEKDIESQPQHF,TGTGCCAGCAGTGAAAAGGATATAGAGAGCCAGCCCCAGCATTTT
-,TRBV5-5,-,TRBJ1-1,CASSSDRPAMNTEAFF,TGTGCCAGCAGCTCGGATCGGCCAGCCATGAACACTGAAGCTTTCTTT
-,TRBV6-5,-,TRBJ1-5,CASSYSSNSQPQHF,TGTGCCAGCAGTTACTCGAGTAATTCCCAGCCCCAGCATTTT
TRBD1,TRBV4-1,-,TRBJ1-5,CASRETGGNQPQHF,TGCGCCAGCAGGGAGACAGGGGGAAATCAGCCCCAGCATTTT
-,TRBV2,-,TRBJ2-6,CASSTISTGANVLTF,TGTGCCAGCAGCACAATCAGCACTGGGGCCAACGTCCTGACTTTC
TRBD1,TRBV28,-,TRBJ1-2,CASSRQGAYYGYTF,TGTGCCAGCAGTAGACAGGGGGCCTACTATGGCTACACCTTC
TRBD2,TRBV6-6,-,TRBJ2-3,CASSASGGPTQYF,TGTGCCAGCAGTGCTAGCGGGGGTCCTACGCAGTATTTT
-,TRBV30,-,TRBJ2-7,CAWRRAHEQYF,TGTGCCTGGAGACGAGCCCACGAGCAGTACTTC
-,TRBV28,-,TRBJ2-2,CASRTQGEEWFF,TGTGCCAGCAGAACACAGGGAGAGGAGTGGTTTTTT
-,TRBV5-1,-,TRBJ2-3,CASSLGKRAGPTTDTQYF,TGCGCCAGCAGCTTGGGTAAGCGGGCTGGGCCCACCACAGATACGCAGTATTTT
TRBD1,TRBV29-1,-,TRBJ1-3,CSAERGDRGVGNTIYF,TGCAGCGCCGAAAGGGGGGACAGGGGTGTAGGAAACACCATATATTTT
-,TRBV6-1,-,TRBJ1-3,CASSAAGQAQGGNTIYF,TGTGCCAGCAGTGCCGCCGGCCAGGCGCAGGGTGGAAACACCATATATTTT